The next 3 T cell receptor beta chains were all read from a single sample in a study of technical replicates of blood from a handful of donors. Some clones are missing from TCRdb's copy, which holds only in-frame ones; the method was immunoSEQ multiplex PCR. Of some 70,000 clones in the sample, roughly 92% are singletons; the top ten hold around 4.5%. The sample comprised PBMCs. The receptors stem from a human donor in good health. Some clones in this sample may be carry-over from other donors' samples.

CDR3 region: CASSELAANTGELFF. In DNA form, the CDR3 reads TGTGCCAGCAGCGAACTAGCGGCCAACACCGGGGAGCTGTTTTTT. The V call is TRBV7-9, the J call TRBJ2-2; the match to TRBD2 covers 8 bases. The J segment lost 2 bases and the V segment lost 5 bases, leaving 4 bases of the junction unmatched. Per the germline V gene, CDR1 is SEHNR and CDR2 is FQNEAQ (reference sequence). The CDR3 is 15 residues long.

This sequence joins TRBV7-9 and TRBJ1-5; 12 positions match TRBD1. CDR3 length: 16 residues. Germline-derived CDR1 and CDR2 are SEHNR and FQNEAQ (reference sequence). The V gene end was trimmed by 1 base and the J gene end by 6 bases; junction bases not matched to a gene: 4. In nucleotides, the CDR3 is TGTGCCAGCAGCTTAGGGGACAGGGGGCGTTTTCAGCCCCAGCATTTT. It encodes CASSLGDRGRFQPQHF.

The chain joins TRBV6-5 to TRBJ2-7; TRBD1 agrees at 9 bases. Trimming removed 5 bases from V and 5 bases from J; junction bases left unmatched: 7. The germline V gene has CDR1 MNHEY and CDR2 SVGAGI. The CDR3 is 14 residues long. CDR3 sequence reads: CASSKPGQGNEQYF. The CDR3 DNA reads TGTGCCAGCAGTAAACCGGGACAGGGCAACGAGCAGTACTTC.